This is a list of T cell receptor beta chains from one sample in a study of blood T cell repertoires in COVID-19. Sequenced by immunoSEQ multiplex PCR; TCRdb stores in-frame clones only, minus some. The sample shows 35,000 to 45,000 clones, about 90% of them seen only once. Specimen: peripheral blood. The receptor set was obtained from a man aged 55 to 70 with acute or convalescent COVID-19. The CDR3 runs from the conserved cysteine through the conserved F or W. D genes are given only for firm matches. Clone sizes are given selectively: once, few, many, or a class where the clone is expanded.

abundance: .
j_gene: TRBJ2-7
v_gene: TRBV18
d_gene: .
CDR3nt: TGTGCCAGCTCACCACGGGCGTCAGGTACAGGCCGCGTGCGATCCTACGAGCAGTACTTC
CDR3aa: CASSPRASGTGRVRSYEQYF

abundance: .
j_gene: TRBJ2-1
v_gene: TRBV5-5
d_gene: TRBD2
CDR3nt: TGTGCCAGCAGCTTGGCTAGCGGGAGCCGATGGAATGAGCAGTTCTTC
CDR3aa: CASSLASGSRWNEQFF

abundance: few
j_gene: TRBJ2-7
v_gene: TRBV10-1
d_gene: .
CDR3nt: TGCGCCAGCAGTGAGTCGGGCAGAGCCTACGAGCAGTACTTC
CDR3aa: CASSESGRAYEQYF

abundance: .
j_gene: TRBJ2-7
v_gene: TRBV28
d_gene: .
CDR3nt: TGTGCCAGCAGTCCCTGGACAAGGGGGTTGGCCTACGAGCAGTACTTC
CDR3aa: CASSPWTRGLAYEQYF

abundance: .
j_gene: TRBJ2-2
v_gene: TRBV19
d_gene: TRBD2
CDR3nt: TGTGCCACTAGACTAGCGGCGGACACCGGGGAGCTGTTTTTT
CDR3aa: CATRLAADTGELFF

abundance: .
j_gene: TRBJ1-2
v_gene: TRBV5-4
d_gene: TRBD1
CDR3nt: TGTGCCAGCAGCGGTAAAGACGGGACAGACTACGTAGGCTACACCTTC
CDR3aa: CASSGKDGTDYVGYTF

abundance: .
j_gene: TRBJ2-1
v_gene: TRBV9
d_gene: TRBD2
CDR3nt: TGTGCCAGCAGCACCCCTAGCGGGATGTGGGATGAGCAGTTCTTC
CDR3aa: CASSTPSGMWDEQFF

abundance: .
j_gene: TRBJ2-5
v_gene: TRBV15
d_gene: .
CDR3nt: TGTGCCACCAGCGTCTCCGAAGAGACCCAGTACTTC
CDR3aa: CATSVSEETQYF

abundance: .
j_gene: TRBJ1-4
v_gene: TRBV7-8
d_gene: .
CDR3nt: TGTGCCAGCAGCTTAGTCTCCCCGAGAGGTGAAAAACTGTTTTTT
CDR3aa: CASSLVSPRGEKLFF

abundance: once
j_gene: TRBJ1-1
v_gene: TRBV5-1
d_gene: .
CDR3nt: TGCGCCAGCAGCTTACGACAGCCCAACACTGAAGCTTTCTTT
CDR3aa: CASSLRQPNTEAFF

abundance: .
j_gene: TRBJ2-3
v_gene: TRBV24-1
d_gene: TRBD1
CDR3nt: TGTGCCACCAGTGATTTAAGCCCAGGGGGAGATACGCAGTATTTT
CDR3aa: CATSDLSPGGDTQYF

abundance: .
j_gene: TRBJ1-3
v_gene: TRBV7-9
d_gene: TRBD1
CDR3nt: TGTGCCAGCAGGCCGGGACAGGGGCGTTCTGGAAACACCATATATTTT
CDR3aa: CASRPGQGRSGNTIYF

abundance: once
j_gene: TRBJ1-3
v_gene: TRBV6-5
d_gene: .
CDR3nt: TGTGCCAGCAGTTATGGCGGAGGCTCTGGAAACACCATATATTTT
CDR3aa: CASSYGGGSGNTIYF